This T cell receptor (beta chain) is from a study of shared clonotypes between healthy human individuals. Profiling relied on immunoSEQ multiplex PCR, and the TCRdb table lists in-frame clones only, not all of them. The sample has approximately 100,000 clones, roughly two thirds seen once. Trimming at V came to 8 bases and at J to 3 bases, leaving 12 bases not matched to a gene. Germline V gives CDR1 SGHVS, CDR2 FQNEAQ. This CDR3 has 16 amino acids. The TCR comes from a man in his thirties or forties in good health. Sequencing was done on a sample of memory CD8+ T cells sorted from blood. Subset reported: CD45RO+ cells pooled with CCR7-negative TemRA cells. The chain joins TRBV7-8 to TRBJ2-1; 8 positions match TRBD2. The CDR3 reads CASSRLTSGLYNEQFF. CDR3 bases: TGTGCCAGCTCTAGACTCACTAGCGGACTCTACAATGAGCAGTTCTTC.